These 14 T cell receptor beta chains were all obtained from the same sample, sequenced in a study of T cells after yellow fever vaccination (dated by TCRdb to between 2017 and 2020). This specimen's treatment or condition label, interpreted: live attenuated yellow fever vaccine strain. Library generation was performed with 5' RACE. Sequencing was performed on an Illumina NovaSeq 6000. TCRdb redid the processing of the public reads, applying fastp at Q25 and MiXCR, and retained in-frame beta chains. Entries are consolidated by CDR3 protein sequence, retaining the most common genes and DNA. The sample includes 250,000 or so distinct CDR3 sequences, with roughly 3.5% observed a single time. The top ten hold under 20% of the sample. The sequencing here drew on PBMCs, taken 15 days after the yellow fever booster vaccination. These receptors came from a man aged 18 to 29 who received the YFV17D yellow fever vaccine.

The CDR3 here is CASSPRADVNYGYTF. Written as DNA, the CDR3 is TGTGCCAGCAGCCCCCGGGCGGACGTTAACTATGGCTACACCTTC. This chain joins TRBV7-2 and TRBJ1-2; D unclear. V was cut by 5 bases and J by 1 base, with 14 bases left in between. The CDR3 covers 15 residues. CDR1 is SGHTA and CDR2 is FQGNSA in the germline V gene.

This clonotype was observed many times. The rearrangement uses TRBV5-4 and TRBJ2-5; 12 bases align to TRBD2. The V gene's germline CDR1 is SGHNT and CDR2 YYREEE (reference sequence). The ends lost 5 bases at V and 2 bases at J; junction bases unmatched: 7. This CDR3 has 16 residues. CDR3 residues: CASSSPSGGDQETQYF. DNA for the CDR3: TGTGCCAGCAGTTCGCCTAGCGGGGGGGATCAAGAGACCCAGTACTTC.

With respect to this clonotype: This may be a read error: a much more frequent sequence differs by one nucleotide. This chain joins TRBV20-1 and TRBJ2-4, with 7 nucleotides matching TRBD2. Germline assignment: CDR1 DFQATT and CDR2 SNEGSKA (reference sequence). The ends lost 6 bases at V and 2 bases at J; junction bases unmatched: 4. CDR3 length equals 13 residues. CDR3 in amino acids: CSAMGGTKNIQYF. CDR3 bases: TGCAGTGCAATGGGGGGGACCAAAAACATTCAGTACTTC.

This clonotype was seen many times. This sequence joins TRBV12-3 or TRBV12-4 and TRBJ1-1; D unresolved. The length of the CDR3 is 15 residues. V dropped 6 bases and J dropped 1 base, with 15 bases sitting between them. This CDR3 is CASRPKHNTNTEAFF. CDR3 nucleotide sequence: TGTGCCAGCAGGCCAAAACACAACACGAACACTGAAGCTTTCTTT.

This chain connects TRBV12-3 or TRBV12-4 to TRBJ2-1, with D perhaps TRBD2 (5 bases). V lost 6 bases, J lost 7 bases, and 22 bases lay in between. This CDR3 region has 16 residues. The chain's CDR3 is CASSRSRVPRRNEQFF. For the CDR3, the DNA is TGTGCCAGCAGCCGATCTCGGGTCCCCCGGAGGAATGAGCAGTTCTTC.

This clonotype was observed a handful of times. The J gene is TRBJ1-6, the V gene TRBV20-1; D gene uncertain. This CDR3 comprises 16 residues. The germline gives CDR1 DFQATT, CDR2 SNEGSKA (reference sequence). V lost 1 base and J lost 0, with 10 bases in between. The CDR3 DNA is TGCAGTGCTAGAGGCTTTTCCTCCTCCTATAATTCACCCCTCCACTTT. This translates into CSARGFSSSYNSPLHF.

At least ten counts were recorded for this clonotype. V is TRBV19 and J is TRBJ1-6; unclear D gene. The CDR3 extends over 16 amino acids. Germline V gene sequence: CDR1 LNHDA, CDR2 SQIVND (reference sequence). V dropped 7 bases and J dropped 0 bases, with 13 bases sitting between them. CDR3 bases: TGTGCCAGTAAAGACGGAGTGAGCTCCTATAATTCACCCCTCCACTTT. Its protein product is CASKDGVSSYNSPLHF.

This clonotype was seen ten or more times. The chain joins TRBV7-2 to TRBJ2-1, with no clear D. V shed 0 bases and J shed 0 bases, with 12 bases lying between them. The CDR3 sequence is 17 residues long. Germline CDR1 reads SGHTA; CDR2 reads FQGNSA. Here the CDR3 DNA reads TGTGCCAGCAGCTTAGCGGTTGGCGCTAGCTCCTACAATGAGCAGTTCTTC. As protein: CASSLAVGASSYNEQFF.

This clonotype appeared many times. The CDR3 loop reads CASTPGGYNSPLHF. In DNA, the CDR3 is TGTGCCAGCACACCGGGGGGGTATAATTCACCCCTCCACTTT. The gene calls are TRBV12-3 or TRBV12-4 and TRBJ1-6; D might be TRBD1 (5 bases). CDR3 length: 14 amino acids. Trimming pared 7 bases from V and 4 bases from J, leaving 11 bases between.

This clonotype showed up many times. The rearrangement links TRBV7-2 to TRBJ2-1; 7 nucleotides line up with TRBD1. The CDR3 runs 17 residues. Germline V gives CDR1 SGHTA, CDR2 FQGNSA. Trimming cost V 2 bases and J 0 bases; bases outside gene matches: 7. Here the CDR3 reads CASSLPLQGSSYNEQFF. The CDR3 DNA follows: TGTGCCAGCAGCTTACCCCTACAGGGGAGCTCCTACAATGAGCAGTTCTTC.

This clonotype was detected ten times or more. The chain has TRBV7-6 and TRBJ2-2; D possibly corresponds to TRBD1 (6 bases). The CDR3 runs 16 residues. V gave up 5 bases and J gave up 0 bases, with 13 bases separating them. Germline CDR1 SGHVS, CDR2 FNYEAQ. Here the CDR3 DNA reads TGTGCCAGCAGCCCCAGACAGGCCACGAACACCGGGGAGCTGTTTTTT. Its protein product is CASSPRQATNTGELFF.

This clonotype has at least ten counts. This chain links TRBV6-6 with TRBJ1-2; 11 bases fit TRBD1. CDR1 and CDR2 (germline): MNHNY, SVGAGI (reference sequence). CDR3 size: 14 residues. Trimming cost V 5 bases and J 7 bases; bases outside gene matches: 6. CDR3 coding DNA: TGTGCCAGCAGTCTCGGACAGGGGGCCCCTGGCTACACCTTC. Protein product: CASSLGQGAPGYTF.

Concerning this clonotype: A much larger clone differs by one base, so this may be a read error. The chain recombines TRBV6-5 with TRBJ2-1; TRBD2 agrees at 8 bases. Trimming at V came to 4 bases and at J to 4 bases, leaving 6 bases not matched to a gene. The CDR3 runs to 15 residues. The germline CDR1 and CDR2 sequences are MNHEY and SVGAGI. DNA of the CDR3: TGTGCCAGCAGTTCAGCTTGCGGGGGGTACAATGAGCAGTTCTTC. It yields the protein CASSSACGGYNEQFF.

This clonotype was recorded many times. CDR3 amino acids: CASSLGQGLLAAFF. The CDR3 nucleotides read TGTGCCAGCAGCTTGGGACAGGGGCTCTTGGCAGCTTTCTTT. The chain recombines TRBV7-9 with TRBJ1-1; 10 bases fit TRBD1. CDR3 size: 14 residues. Germline V lookup: CDR1 SEHNR, CDR2 FQNEAQ (reference sequence). V trimming: 3 bases; J trimming: 10 bases; junction bases outside the gene matches: 8.